This T cell receptor (beta chain) was identified during a study of T cell responses to AZD1222 COVID-19 vaccine. Turning to this clone: Its antigen is as yet unknown.

Libraries were prepared by immunoSEQ multiplex PCR; TCRdb keeps only in-frame clonotypes and omits some of them. The data show about 140,000 clones, with 80% to 90% seen just once and roughly 1.7% held by the top ten. Study-wide points: A rise in Spike-specific TCR breadth and depth followed two AZD1222 doses. Most donors were white British and more were female, and clonal diversity was possibly underestimated. The number of AZD1222 recipients seropositive at baseline was only five to seven.

The specimen was peripheral blood, collected on day 0 of AZD1222 vaccination. The source is an adult in good health.

CDR3 DNA: TGTGCCAGCAGCCCGGTTGATCAGCCCCAGCATTTT. Translated, it gives CASSPVDQPQHF. J is TRBJ1-5 and V is TRBV7-9; D unresolved. Trimming cost V 5 bases and J 5 bases, with 7 bases left between them. This CDR3 spans 12 amino acids. Germline V lookup: CDR1 SEHNR, CDR2 FQNEAQ (reference sequence).